The next 30 T cell receptor beta chains were all read from a single sample in a study of beta chain features in type 1 diabetes. Points from the study as a whole: Shortening that was moderate but significant affected the TCRB CDR3s of Type 1 diabetes patients in all four CD4+ subsets.

Antigens for these TCRs are unknown. Expressed TCRB transcripts were sequenced after all isolated RNA was converted to cDNA. Produced via immunoSEQ multiplex PCR; TCRdb's table is partial and in-frame only. This sample has around 150,000 clones; about 9.3% occur once, and the top ten carry less than 0.5%. Sequenced: central memory CD4+ T cells from blood. The source is a man aged 25-40 years with type 1 diabetes.

The rearrangement links TRBV10-3 to TRBJ2-5, with 9 bases identical to TRBD1. The CDR3 has 15 residues. V trimming: 2 bases; J trimming: 6 bases; junction bases outside the gene matches: 7. CDR1 ENHRY and CDR2 SYGVKD come from the germline V gene. The CDR3: CAISEPGTGPQTQYF. The CDR3 nucleotides are TGTGCCATCAGTGAGCCCGGGACAGGGCCGCAGACCCAGTACTTC.

The chain links TRBV5-1 to TRBJ2-3; unclear D gene. The V end lost 1 base, the J end lost 0 bases, and 9 bases lay between the germline ends. From germline, CDR1 is SGHRS and CDR2 YFSETQ. This CDR3 comprises 15 residues. CDR3 DNA sequence: TGCGCCAGCAGCTTGATTACAGTCAGCACAGATACGCAGTATTTT. Amino acids: CASSLITVSTDTQYF. Combining the CDR3 with reference TRBV5-1 and TRBJ2-3 gives the whole variable domain KAGVTQTPRYLIKTRGQQVTLSCSPISGHRSVSWYQQTPGQGLQFLFEYFSETQRNKGNFPGRFSGRQFSNSRSEMNVSTLELGDSALYLCASSLITVSTDTQYFGPGTRLTVL.

This clone appeared a few times. This chain uses TRBV4-2 with TRBJ1-4; D perhaps matches TRBD1 (5 bases). Germline CDR1 reads LGHNA; CDR2 reads YNFKEQ. Trimming left V 0 bases short and J 7 bases short, with 12 bases between. This CDR3 has 15 residues. The CDR3 spells CASSQETARGEKLFF. In DNA, the CDR3 is TGTGCCAGCAGCCAAGAAACAGCAAGGGGTGAAAAACTGTTTTTT.

This clone was recorded a few times. The gene calls are TRBV25-1 and TRBJ1-1; unclear D gene. CDR1 is MGHDK and CDR2 is SYGVNS in the germline V gene. This CDR3 spans 11 amino acids. The V and J ends lost 3 bases and 5 bases respectively, with 4 bases between them. CDR3 nucleotide sequence: TGTGCCAGCAGTGATCCGACTGAAGCTTTCTTT. Amino acids: CASSDPTEAFF. Using reference TRBV25-1 and TRBJ1-1 for the parts outside the CDR3, the full variable domain is EADIYQTPRYLVIGTGKKITLECSQTMGHDKMYWYQQDPGMELHLIHYSYGVNSTEKGDLSSESTVSRIRTEHFPLTLESARPSHTSQYLCASSDPTEAFFGQGTRLTVV.

The V call is TRBV15, the J call TRBJ1-4, with TRBD1 identical over 8 bases. Germline V gene lookup returns CDR1 LNHNV and CDR2 YYDKDF (reference sequence). CDR3 length: 16 amino acids. V lost 5 bases to trimming and J lost 5 bases; unmatched junction nucleotides: 10. The CDR3 here is CATSGGGQGRNEKLFF. The CDR3, as DNA: TGTGCCACCAGCGGGGGAGGACAGGGCAGAAATGAAAAACTGTTTTTT. The variable domain in full, completed from reference TRBV15 and TRBJ1-4, reads DAMVIQNPRYQVTQFGKPVTLSCSQTLNHNVMYWYQQKSSQAPKLLFHYYDKDFNNEADTPDNFQSRRPNTSFCFLDIRSPGLGDTAMYLCATSGGGQGRNEKLFFGSGTQLSVL.

This clone was detected only a few times. The chain links TRBV18 to TRBJ2-1; no reliable D call. In germline, CDR1 is KGHSH, CDR2 LQKENI. There are 13 residues in the CDR3. V was shortened by 4 bases and J by 5 bases, with 9 bases between the two germline ends. CDR3 bases: TGTGCCAGCTCACTACTAATCGACAATGAGCAGTTCTTC. Protein sequence: CASSLLIDNEQFF. Using reference TRBV18 and TRBJ2-1 for the parts outside the CDR3, the full variable domain is NAGVMQNPRHLVRRRGQEARLRCSPMKGHSHVYWYRQLPEEGLKFMVYLQKENIIDESGMPKERFSAEFPKEGPSILRIQQVVRGDSAAYFCASSLLIDNEQFFGPGTRLTVL.

The J gene is TRBJ2-3, the V gene TRBV28; 9 nucleotides line up with TRBD2. CDR3 length: 15 residues. Per the germline V gene, CDR1 is MDHEN and CDR2 is SYDVKM. J lost 2 bases, V lost 7 bases, and 7 bases had no gene match. The CDR3: CASNRGGRDTDTQYF. The CDR3 region has the DNA TGTGCCAGCAATAGAGGCGGGAGGGACACAGATACGCAGTATTTT.

The chain employs TRBV27 and TRBJ2-7; D might be TRBD2 (5 bases). The CDR3 has 15 amino acids. The germline gives CDR1 MNHEY, CDR2 SMNVEV (reference sequence). The germline V and J ends were trimmed by 8 bases and 1 base, with 18 bases remaining between them. For the CDR3, the DNA is TGTGCCAGCTGGCGGGCAGGACTCACATCCTACGAGCAGTACTTC. This codes for CASWRAGLTSYEQYF.

The rearrangement links TRBV5-6 to TRBJ1-2, with TRBD1 matching over 7 bases. The CDR3 runs 13 residues. Trimming removed 4 bases from V and 5 bases from J; junction bases left unmatched: 5. Germline CDR1 SGHDT, CDR2 YYEEEE. CDR3 sequence (DNA): TGTGCCAGCAGCCTGACAGGGCCGTATGGCTACACCTTC. Translating gives CASSLTGPYGYTF.

Details on this clone: The sample holds other DNA sequences that translate to the same CDR3. The V call is TRBV7-3, the J call TRBJ2-6; D gene unclear. The CDR3 has 14 amino acids. Trimming stripped 4 bases from V and 0 bases from J, with 4 bases between. CDR1 and CDR2 (germline): SGHTA, FQGTGA. The DNA for the CDR3 is TGTGCCAGCAGCTCCATCTCTGGGGCCAACGTCCTGACTTTC. It specifies CASSSISGANVLTF.

This clone appeared a few times. CDR3 in DNA: TGTGCCAGCAGCCAAGATAGGAGCTCTGGGGCCAACGTCCTGACTTTC. Protein product: CASSQDRSSGANVLTF. The chain carries TRBV4-2 and TRBJ2-6, with D unresolved. From germline, CDR1 is LGHNA and CDR2 YNFKEQ. The V and J ends lost 0 bases and 0 bases respectively, with 6 bases between them. This CDR3 contains 16 residues.

This clone has a handful of counts. The chain is built from TRBV30 and TRBJ2-6; 9 bases fit TRBD1. CDR1 GTSNPN and CDR2 SVGIG come from the germline V gene (reference sequence). With V trimmed by 5 bases and J by 8 bases, 4 bases remained unmatched. The CDR3 spans 13 residues. The chain's CDR3 is CAWGTGWTNVLTF. The CDR3 nucleotides read TGTGCCTGGGGGACAGGGTGGACCAACGTCCTGACTTTC.

The sample holds a few counts of this clone. This chain uses TRBV10-3 with TRBJ2-7; the match to TRBD1 covers 7 bases. The CDR3 is 14 amino acids. Germline V lookup: CDR1 ENHRY, CDR2 SYGVKD. V trimming: 6 bases; J trimming: 1 base; junction bases outside the gene matches: 6. Here the CDR3 DNA reads TGTGCCATCAGCCAGACGGACAGGTCCTACGAGCAGTACTTC. Encoded protein: CAISQTDRSYEQYF.

This clone was seen more than once but under ten times. The chain employs TRBV7-2 and TRBJ1-2; 8 bases fit TRBD1. This CDR3 spans 12 amino acids. Germline-derived CDR1 and CDR2 are SGHTA and FQGNSA. The V segment lost 3 bases and the J segment 8 bases; nucleotides outside the gene matches: 2. This chain's CDR3 is CASSFRGLGYTF. The CDR3 nucleotides are TGTGCCAGCAGCTTCAGGGGGCTCGGCTACACCTTC.

This clone has a handful of counts. The chain is built from TRBV9 and TRBJ1-2, with D maybe TRBD1 (5 bases). The CDR3 extends over 15 amino acids. Germline V gene data show CDR1 as SGDLS and CDR2 as YYNGEE. V lost 4 bases to trimming and J lost 5 bases, with 18 bases between them. The DNA of the CDR3 is TGTGCCAGCAGCCCCAGGCAGGGAAGCGCTTATGGCTACACCTTC. Translated: CASSPRQGSAYGYTF.

This clone has a handful of counts. V and J are TRBV11-2 and TRBJ2-5; 10 bases agree with TRBD2. V dropped 4 bases and J dropped 5; count of bases not matched to a gene: 4. CDR3 length: 14 residues. Germline V gene sequence: CDR1 SGHAT, CDR2 FQNNGV. The CDR3 sequence: CASSSLAGRETQYF. The DNA for the CDR3 is TGTGCCAGCAGCTCACTAGCGGGAAGGGAGACCCAGTACTTC.

The V and J genes are TRBV7-6 and TRBJ2-1, with D possibly being TRBD2 (6 bases). V was trimmed by 1 base and J by 9 bases, leaving 13 bases between them. The CDR3 has 14 residues. Germline V gene sequence: CDR1 SGHVS, CDR2 FNYEAQ. The CDR3 nucleotides are TGTGCCAGCAGCTTAGTCCGGCGGGATAGTGAGCAGTTCTTC. Protein: CASSLVRRDSEQFF.

This chain uses TRBV6-6 with TRBJ1-2, with unresolved D. The V gene's germline CDR1 is MNHNY and CDR2 SVGAGI (reference sequence). Trimming stripped 5 bases from V and 7 bases from J, with 8 bases between. The CDR3 is made up of 11 amino acids. The CDR3 spells CASSARGGYTF. CDR3 in DNA: TGTGCCAGCAGTGCCAGAGGTGGCTACACCTTC.

This clone appeared a few times. The chain couples TRBV2 to TRBJ1-1; no clear D. The CDR3 consists of 10 residues. Germline V CDR1 and CDR2: SNHLY, FYNNEI. Trimming left V 7 bases short and J 7 bases short, with 7 bases between. CDR3 in amino acids: CASTPLEAFF. In DNA, the CDR3 is TGTGCCAGCACCCCCCTTGAAGCTTTCTTT.

This clone was counted between two and nine times. The rearrangement joins TRBV15 to TRBJ1-2; possibly TRBD1 for D (6 bases). The CDR3 runs 15 residues. V gave up 1 base and J gave up 2 bases, with 11 bases separating them. Germline-derived CDR1 and CDR2 are LNHNV and YYDKDF (reference sequence). The CDR3 sequence: CATSRGTASNYGYTF. CDR3 DNA sequence: TGTGCCACCAGCAGAGGGACAGCCTCCAACTATGGCTACACCTTC.

The CDR3 here is CASSFVEGNEQFF. In nucleotides, the CDR3 is TGTGCCAGCAGCTTCGTTGAGGGAAATGAGCAGTTCTTC. The chain is built from TRBV11-2 and TRBJ2-1; D may be TRBD2 (5 bases). The germline gives CDR1 SGHAT, CDR2 FQNNGV. This CDR3 comprises 13 residues. Trimming stripped 3 bases from V and 7 bases from J, with 10 bases between.

This clone has just a few counts. The CDR3 DNA follows: TGTGCCAGCAGCCCGGGACTAGCGGGGGGCGAGCAGTACTTC. As protein: CASSPGLAGGEQYF. The rearrangement uses TRBV7-9 and TRBJ2-7; 15 bases are shared with TRBD2. The germline gives CDR1 SEHNR, CDR2 FQNEAQ (reference sequence). The ends lost 5 bases at V and 6 bases at J; junction bases unmatched: 2. The CDR3 has 14 residues.

The sample holds many counts of this clone. V gene TRBV7-2 combines with J gene TRBJ2-4, with D possibly TRBD2 on 5 matching bases. The germline gives CDR1 SGHTA, CDR2 FQGNSA. The CDR3 runs to 16 residues. Trimming shortened V by 5 bases and J by 1 base, and 15 bases separated the two germline ends. CDR3 bases: TGTGCCAGCAGCCTCCCGGAGGACGGGGCCAAAAACATTCAGTACTTC. Translating gives CASSLPEDGAKNIQYF.

This clone was seen only a few times. The chain employs TRBV18 and TRBJ1-2; D gene ambiguous. CDR1 and CDR2 (germline): KGHSH, LQKENI. Trimming stripped 0 bases from V and 3 bases from J, with 5 bases between. This CDR3 is 13 amino acids long. The CDR3 nucleotides are TGTGCCAGCTCACCACCGCGGTACTATGGCTACACCTTC. Protein: CASSPPRYYGYTF.

This clone came up a few times. For the CDR3, the DNA is TGTGCCAGCAGCCAAGGCACCCAGGGGGCCACAGATACGCAGTATTTT. Translating it yields CASSQGTQGATDTQYF. The chain is built from TRBV4-2 and TRBJ2-3, with 8 nucleotides matching TRBD1. CDR1 and CDR2 from the germline V gene are LGHNA and YNFKEQ. The CDR3 runs to 16 residues. V was clipped by 1 base and J by 2 bases; unmatched bases: 5.

This clone was detected ten times or more. The rearrangement joins TRBV29-1 to TRBJ1-4; D is possibly TRBD1 (6 bases). The germline V gene encodes CDR1 SQVTM and CDR2 ANQGSEA. Trimming took 6 bases from V and 8 from J, leaving 19 bases between them. The CDR3 length is 14 residues. The CDR3 sequence: CSVVGAGAREKLFF. The CDR3 nucleotides read TGCAGCGTCGTCGGGGCGGGGGCCCGAGAAAAACTGTTTTTT.

CDR3 coding DNA: TGTGCCATCAGTGGGATCGGGGGGACAGGGGAAGGCTACACCTTC. Encoded protein: CAISGIGGTGEGYTF. V usage is TRBV10-3 and J usage is TRBJ1-2; 10 bases agree with TRBD1. The germline CDR1 and CDR2 sequences are ENHRY and SYGVKD. Trimming at V came to 4 bases and at J to 8 bases, leaving 10 bases not matched to a gene. The CDR3 covers 15 residues.

The chain recombines TRBV28 with TRBJ2-7, with 9 positions matching TRBD1. Germline lookup yields CDR1 MDHEN and CDR2 SYDVKM. The CDR3 covers 15 residues. Unmatched junction bases numbered 7, after V lost 5 bases and J lost 2 bases. CDR3 protein: CASSGGQGIPYEQYF. CDR3 DNA: TGTGCCAGCAGTGGGGGACAGGGAATCCCCTACGAGCAGTACTTC.

Only a few counts were recorded for this clone. The chain carries TRBV2 and TRBJ2-3; D gene unclear. V lost 1 base and J lost 1, with 3 bases in between. The CDR3 runs 13 residues. Germline CDR1 is SNHLY and CDR2 is FYNNEI. The CDR3 DNA reads as TGTGCCAGCAGTGAAGGGCGCACAGATACGCAGTATTTT. It is translated as CASSEGRTDTQYF.

Here the CDR3 reads CASSSRLGLSQYF. In DNA, the CDR3 is TGTGCCAGCAGCTCCCGACTAGGGTTGTCCCAGTACTTC. The genes are TRBV14 and TRBJ2-5; TRBD2 might be the D (6 bases). The V end was cut by 5 bases, the J end by 9 bases, with 16 bases between. The CDR3 contains 13 residues. Germline V gene lookup returns CDR1 SGHDN and CDR2 FVKESK.